The 13 T cell receptor beta chains below come from one sample, sequenced in a study of T cell responses to AZD1222 COVID-19 vaccine. The method was immunoSEQ multiplex PCR; TCRdb's version includes in-frame clones alone and lacks a portion of them. This table holds about 150,000 clones, 75% to 95% found once. This material consisted of peripheral blood, taken on day 0 of MenACWY control vaccination. The receptors derive from an adult in good health.

Here the CDR3 DNA reads TGTGCCAGCAGTTACCGCACAGGGGGTAATTCACCCCTCCACTTT. The encoded protein is CASSYRTGGNSPLHF. The chain uses TRBV6-2 or TRBV6-3 and TRBJ1-6, with 8 bases lining up with TRBD1. The CDR3 runs 15 residues. V lost 2 bases, J lost 6 bases, and 3 bases stayed unmatched. Germline V gives CDR1 MNHEY, CDR2 SVGEGT.

The CDR3 nucleotides read TGTGCCACCAGCAGAGATCAGGGAGAGACCCAGTACTTC. It is translated as CATSRDQGETQYF. The rearrangement joins TRBV15 to TRBJ2-5; maybe TRBD1 (5 bases). The germline V gene has CDR1 LNHNV and CDR2 YYDKDF (reference sequence). The CDR3 has 13 amino acids. Trimming left V 0 bases short and J 4 bases short, with 6 bases between.

There are a few counts of this clone. The chain carries TRBV6-6 and TRBJ2-5; TRBD1 matches 7 bases. The J segment lost 5 bases and the V segment lost 4 bases, leaving 13 bases of the junction unmatched. Looked up from germline, CDR1 is MNHNY and CDR2 is SVGAGI (reference sequence). The CDR3 spans 16 residues. In DNA, the CDR3 is TGTGCCAGCAGTTCCCCCTCGACAGGGCGGTGGGAGACCCAGTACTTC. The encoded protein is CASSSPSTGRWETQYF.

The chain has TRBV10-2 and TRBJ1-2; D gene ambiguous. Germline CDR1 WSHSY, CDR2 SAAADI. The ends were cut back, 3 bases at V and 1 base at J, with 18 bases in the middle. There are 17 residues in the CDR3. CDR3: CASSELISWRNNYGYTF. In DNA, the CDR3 is TGCGCCAGCAGTGAATTAATTTCATGGCGGAATAACTATGGCTACACCTTC.

The V call is TRBV28, the J call TRBJ2-7; D uncertain. Between the trimmed V and J ends, which lost 6 bases and 0 bases, there was a span of 12 bases. The CDR3 covers 14 residues. Germline V gives CDR1 MDHEN, CDR2 SYDVKM. This CDR3 reads CASSMGLPSYEQYF. CDR3 nucleotide sequence: TGTGCCAGCAGCATGGGTCTTCCCTCCTACGAGCAGTACTTC.

The chain uses TRBV19 and TRBJ1-1; D uncertain. V gave up 5 bases and J gave up 6 bases, with 19 bases separating them. The CDR3 spans 15 residues. Germline V gene lookup returns CDR1 LNHDA and CDR2 SQIVND (reference sequence). The CDR3 nucleotides are TGTGCCAGTAGTCTAACCCACGGAGGCTACGCTGAAGCTTTCTTT. Encoded protein: CASSLTHGGYAEAFF.

V is TRBV9 and J is TRBJ1-1, with 12 nucleotides matching TRBD1. V trimming: 5 bases; J trimming: 1 base; junction bases outside the gene matches: 0. Germline assignment: CDR1 SGDLS and CDR2 YYNGEE. This CDR3 has 14 amino acids. CDR3 residues: CASRGQGANTEAFF. The CDR3 bases are TGTGCCAGCAGGGGACAGGGGGCGAACACTGAAGCTTTCTTT.

The chain joins TRBV30 to TRBJ2-7; the D gene could be TRBD1 or TRBD2 (5 bases each). Germline V lookup: CDR1 GTSNPN, CDR2 SVGIG (reference sequence). The CDR3 length is 13 residues. Trimming took 3 bases from V and 6 from J, leaving 15 bases between them. The CDR3 region has the DNA TGTGCCTGGAGATGGGACCGGACCGGCGAGCAGTACTTC. It encodes CAWRWDRTGEQYF.

This chain links TRBV19 with TRBJ2-1, with D perhaps TRBD2 (5 bases). Germline CDR1 reads LNHDA; CDR2 reads SQIVND (reference sequence). V lost 6 bases and J 0 bases, leaving 12 bases between the germline ends. The CDR3 extends over 15 amino acids. The CDR3 reads CASRSGASSYNEQFF. In DNA, the CDR3 is TGTGCCAGTAGAAGCGGCGCCAGCTCCTACAATGAGCAGTTCTTC.

The count of this clone is one. The CDR3, as DNA: TGTGCCAGCTCAGGAGGACTAGGGGGCTACACCTTC. This gives the protein CASSGGLGGYTF. This chain links TRBV18 with TRBJ1-2; D unresolved. V lost 5 bases to trimming and J lost 8 bases, with 12 bases between them. From germline, CDR1 is KGHSH and CDR2 LQKENI. The CDR3 covers 12 residues.

In DNA, the CDR3 is TGTGCCACCAGTGATTTGCAAACCCCGGGACTCCTCATGAATGAGCAGTTCTTC. It encodes CATSDLQTPGLLMNEQFF. V usage is TRBV24-1 and J usage is TRBJ2-1, with D possibly TRBD2 on 6 matching bases. CDR1 is KGHDR, CDR2 SFDVKD, per germline. CDR3 length equals 18 residues. V was cut by 0 bases and J by 7 bases, with 21 bases left in between.

The V gene is TRBV27, the J gene TRBJ2-1, with D perhaps matching TRBD2 (5 bases). The CDR3 loop spans 11 amino acids. V lost 5 bases, J lost 6 bases, and 5 bases lay in between. The germline V gene has CDR1 MNHEY and CDR2 SMNVEV (reference sequence). CDR3 coding DNA: TGTGCCAGCAGTGAGGGCAATGAGCAGTTCTTC. It yields the protein CASSEGNEQFF.

J is TRBJ2-6 and V is TRBV5-4; D not resolved. This CDR3 contains 15 residues. V gave up 1 base and J gave up 2 bases, with 7 bases separating them. In germline, CDR1 is SGHNT, CDR2 YYREEE (reference sequence). Written as DNA, the CDR3 is TGTGCCAGCAGCTTGCGGGCAACTGGGGCCAACGTCCTGACTTTC. Protein: CASSLRATGANVLTF. The full variable domain, with the rest looked up from reference TRBV5-4 and TRBJ2-6, is ETGVTQSPTHLIKTRGQQVTLRCSSQSGHNTVSWYQQALGQGPQFIFQYYREEENGRGNFPPRFSGLQFPNYSSELNVNALELDDSALYLCASSLRATGANVLTFGAGSRLTVL.